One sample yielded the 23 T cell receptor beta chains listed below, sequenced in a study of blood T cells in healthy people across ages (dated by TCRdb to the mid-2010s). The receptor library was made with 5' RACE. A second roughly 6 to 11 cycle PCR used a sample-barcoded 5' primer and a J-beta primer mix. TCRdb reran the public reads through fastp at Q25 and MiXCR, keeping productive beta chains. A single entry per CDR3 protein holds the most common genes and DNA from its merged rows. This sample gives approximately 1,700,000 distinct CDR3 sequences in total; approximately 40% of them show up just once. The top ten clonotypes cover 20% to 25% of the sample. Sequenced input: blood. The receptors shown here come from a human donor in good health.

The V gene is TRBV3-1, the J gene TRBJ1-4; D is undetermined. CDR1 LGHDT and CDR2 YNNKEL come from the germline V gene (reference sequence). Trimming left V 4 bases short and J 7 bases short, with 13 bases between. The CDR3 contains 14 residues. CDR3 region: CASSLEGSTEKLFF. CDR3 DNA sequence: TGTGCCAGCAGCCTCGAGGGCAGCACTGAAAAACTGTTTTTT.

The CDR3 DNA sequence: TGTGCCACCAGCGGACAGGGGGCAGGTTACTATGGCTACACCTTC. It encodes CATSGQGAGYYGYTF. V and J are TRBV15 and TRBJ1-2, with 11 bases that match TRBD1. The germline CDR1 and CDR2 sequences are LNHNV and YYDKDF (reference sequence). The CDR3 runs 15 residues. After removal of 5 bases from V and 3 bases from J, the junction contained 5 bases not matched to a gene.

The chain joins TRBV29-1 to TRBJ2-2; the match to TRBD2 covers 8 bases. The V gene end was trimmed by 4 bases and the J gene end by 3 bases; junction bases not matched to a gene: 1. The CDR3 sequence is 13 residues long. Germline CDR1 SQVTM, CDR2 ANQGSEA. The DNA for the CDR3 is TGCAGCGTTGCGGGGGGGGACACCGGGGAGCTGTTTTTT. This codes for CSVAGGDTGELFF.

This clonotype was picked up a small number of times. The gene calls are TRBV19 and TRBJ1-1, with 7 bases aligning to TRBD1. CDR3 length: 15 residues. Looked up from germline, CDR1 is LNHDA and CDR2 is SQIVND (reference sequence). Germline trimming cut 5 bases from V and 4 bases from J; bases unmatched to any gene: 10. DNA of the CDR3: TGTGCCAGTAGTTTAAGCGGGACAGCCTTCACTGAAGCTTTCTTT. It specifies CASSLSGTAFTEAFF.

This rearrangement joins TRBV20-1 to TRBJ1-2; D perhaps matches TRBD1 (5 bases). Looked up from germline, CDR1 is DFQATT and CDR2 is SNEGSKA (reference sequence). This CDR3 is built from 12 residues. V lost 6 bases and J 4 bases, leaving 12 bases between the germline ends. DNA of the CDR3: TGCAGTGCACCGGACACAGGCTATGGCTACACCTTC. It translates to CSAPDTGYGYTF.

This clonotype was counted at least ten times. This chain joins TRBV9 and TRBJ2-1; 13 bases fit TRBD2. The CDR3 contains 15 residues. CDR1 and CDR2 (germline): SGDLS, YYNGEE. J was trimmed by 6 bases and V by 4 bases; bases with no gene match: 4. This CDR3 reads CASSLLAGGRNEQFF. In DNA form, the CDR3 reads TGTGCCAGCAGCTTACTAGCGGGGGGGCGCAATGAGCAGTTCTTC.

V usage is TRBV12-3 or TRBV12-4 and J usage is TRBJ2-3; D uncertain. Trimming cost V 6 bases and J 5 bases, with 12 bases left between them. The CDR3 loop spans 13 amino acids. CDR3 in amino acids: CASRKRAKDTQYF. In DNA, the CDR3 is TGTGCCAGCAGAAAACGGGCCAAAGATACGCAGTATTTT.

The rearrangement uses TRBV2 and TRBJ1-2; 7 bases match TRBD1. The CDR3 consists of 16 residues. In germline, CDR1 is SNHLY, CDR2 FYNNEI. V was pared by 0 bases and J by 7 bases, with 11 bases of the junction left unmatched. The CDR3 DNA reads TGTGCCAGCAGTGAAGCTAGACAGGGTGTGCGTGGTGGCTACACCTTC. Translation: CASSEARQGVRGGYTF.

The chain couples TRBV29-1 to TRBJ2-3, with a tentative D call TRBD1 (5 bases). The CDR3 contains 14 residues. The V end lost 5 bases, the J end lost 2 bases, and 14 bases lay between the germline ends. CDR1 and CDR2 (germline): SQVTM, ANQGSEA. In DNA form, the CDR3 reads TGCAGCGTTCGTAGGGGCTCCTACACAGATACGCAGTATTTT. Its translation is CSVRRGSYTDTQYF.

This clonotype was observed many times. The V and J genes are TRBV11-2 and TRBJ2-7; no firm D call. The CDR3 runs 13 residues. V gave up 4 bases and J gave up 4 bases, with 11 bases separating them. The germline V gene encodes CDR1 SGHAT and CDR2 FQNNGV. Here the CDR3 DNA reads TGTGCCAGCAGCTCCCCCGGACGATACGAGCAGTACTTC. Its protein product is CASSSPGRYEQYF.

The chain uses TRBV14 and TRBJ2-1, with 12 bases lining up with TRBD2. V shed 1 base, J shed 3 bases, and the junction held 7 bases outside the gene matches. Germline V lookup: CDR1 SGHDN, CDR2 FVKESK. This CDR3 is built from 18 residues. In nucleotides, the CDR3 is TGTGCCAGCAGCCAAGTAGCGGGACTAGCGGGTTACTACAATGAGCAGTTCTTC. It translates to CASSQVAGLAGYYNEQFF.

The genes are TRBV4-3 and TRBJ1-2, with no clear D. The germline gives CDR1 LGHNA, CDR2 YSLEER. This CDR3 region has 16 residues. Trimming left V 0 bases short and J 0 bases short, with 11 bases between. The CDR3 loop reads CASSQDLVFTNYGYTF. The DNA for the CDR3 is TGCGCCAGCAGCCAAGATCTGGTGTTTACTAACTATGGCTACACCTTC.

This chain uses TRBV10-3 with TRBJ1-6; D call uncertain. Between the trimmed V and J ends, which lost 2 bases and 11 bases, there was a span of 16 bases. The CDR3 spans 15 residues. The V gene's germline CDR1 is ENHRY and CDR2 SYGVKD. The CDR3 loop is CAISEAGYKRPPLHF. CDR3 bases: TGTGCCATCAGTGAGGCGGGATACAAGCGGCCACCCCTCCACTTT.

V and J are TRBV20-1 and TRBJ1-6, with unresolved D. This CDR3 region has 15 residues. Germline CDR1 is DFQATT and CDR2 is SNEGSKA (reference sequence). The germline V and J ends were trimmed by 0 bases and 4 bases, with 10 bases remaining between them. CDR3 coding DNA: TGCAGTGCTAGAGATGATACTGATTATAATTCACCCCTCCACTTT. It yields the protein CSARDDTDYNSPLHF.

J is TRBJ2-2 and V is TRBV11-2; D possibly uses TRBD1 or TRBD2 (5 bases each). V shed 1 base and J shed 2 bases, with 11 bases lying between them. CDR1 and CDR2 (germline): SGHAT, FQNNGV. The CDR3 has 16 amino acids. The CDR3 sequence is CASSLAGARNTGELFF. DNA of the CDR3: TGTGCCAGCAGCTTAGCCGGGGCTCGAAACACCGGGGAGCTGTTTTTT.

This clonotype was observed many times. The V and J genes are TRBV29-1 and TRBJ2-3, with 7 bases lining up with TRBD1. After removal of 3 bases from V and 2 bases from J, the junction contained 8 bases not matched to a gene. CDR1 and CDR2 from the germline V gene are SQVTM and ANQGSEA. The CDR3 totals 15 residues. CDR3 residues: CSVDARGHYTDTQYF. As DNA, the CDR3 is TGCAGCGTTGATGCTAGGGGGCACTACACAGATACGCAGTATTTT.

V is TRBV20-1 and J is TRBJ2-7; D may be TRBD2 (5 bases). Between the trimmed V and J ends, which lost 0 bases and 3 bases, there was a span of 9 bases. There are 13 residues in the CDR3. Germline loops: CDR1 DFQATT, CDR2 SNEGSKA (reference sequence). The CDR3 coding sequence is TGCAGTGCTAGAGAGCGAGCGGACTACGAGCAGTACTTC. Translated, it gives CSARERADYEQYF.

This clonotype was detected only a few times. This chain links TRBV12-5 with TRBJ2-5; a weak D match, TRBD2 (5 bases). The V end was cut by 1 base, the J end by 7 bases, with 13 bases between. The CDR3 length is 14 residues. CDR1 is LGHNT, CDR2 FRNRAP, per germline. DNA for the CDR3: TGTGCTAGTGGTTTGGCGACGGGGTTCCGGACCCAGTACTTC. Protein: CASGLATGFRTQYF.

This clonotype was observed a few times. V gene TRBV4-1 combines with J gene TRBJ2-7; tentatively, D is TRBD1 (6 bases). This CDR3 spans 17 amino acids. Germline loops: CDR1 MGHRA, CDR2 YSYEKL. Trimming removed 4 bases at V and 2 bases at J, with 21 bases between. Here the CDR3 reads CASSPRWTAIIPYEQYF. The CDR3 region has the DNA TGCGCCAGCAGCCCCCGGTGGACAGCAATAATACCCTACGAGCAGTACTTC.

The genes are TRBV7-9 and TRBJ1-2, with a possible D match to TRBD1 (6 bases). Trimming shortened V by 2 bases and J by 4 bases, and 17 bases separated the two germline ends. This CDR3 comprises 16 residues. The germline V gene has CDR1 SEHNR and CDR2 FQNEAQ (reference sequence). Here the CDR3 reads CASSLTNRVNSYGYTF. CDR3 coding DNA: TGTGCCAGCAGCTTAACTAACAGGGTGAATTCCTATGGCTACACCTTC.

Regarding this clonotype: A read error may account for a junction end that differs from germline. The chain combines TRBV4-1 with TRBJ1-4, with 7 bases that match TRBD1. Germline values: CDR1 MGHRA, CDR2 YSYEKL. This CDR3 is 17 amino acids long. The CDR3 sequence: CASSQGSPGQINEKLFF. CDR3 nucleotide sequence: TGCGCCAGCAGTCAAGGCAGTCCGGGACAGATTAATGAAAAACTGTTTTTT.

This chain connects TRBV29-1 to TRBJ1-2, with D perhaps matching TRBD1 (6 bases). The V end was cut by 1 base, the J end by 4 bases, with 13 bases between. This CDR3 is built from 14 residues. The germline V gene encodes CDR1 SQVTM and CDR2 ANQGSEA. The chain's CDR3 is CSVEARRGGYGYTF. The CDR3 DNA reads TGCAGCGTTGAAGCCCGCAGGGGTGGCTATGGCTACACCTTC.

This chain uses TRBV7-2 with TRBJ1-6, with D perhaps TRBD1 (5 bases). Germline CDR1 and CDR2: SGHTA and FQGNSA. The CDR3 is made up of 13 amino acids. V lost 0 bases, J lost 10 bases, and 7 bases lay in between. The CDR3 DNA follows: TGTGCCAGCAGCTTAGCACAGGTGTCACCCCTCCACTTT. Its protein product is CASSLAQVSPLHF.